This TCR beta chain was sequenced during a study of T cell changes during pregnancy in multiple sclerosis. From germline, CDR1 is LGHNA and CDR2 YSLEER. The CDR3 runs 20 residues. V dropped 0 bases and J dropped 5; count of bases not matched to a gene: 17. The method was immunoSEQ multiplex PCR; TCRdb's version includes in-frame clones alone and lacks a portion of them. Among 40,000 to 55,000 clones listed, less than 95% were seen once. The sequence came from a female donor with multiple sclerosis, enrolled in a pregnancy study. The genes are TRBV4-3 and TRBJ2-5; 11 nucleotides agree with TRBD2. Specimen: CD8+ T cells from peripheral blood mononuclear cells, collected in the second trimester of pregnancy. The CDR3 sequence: CASSQDPTSGGPKRGETQYF. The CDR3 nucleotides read TGCGCCAGCAGCCAAGATCCAACTAGCGGGGGACCCAAAAGGGGGGAGACCCAGTACTTC.